A selection of T cell receptor beta chains follows, all from one sample in a study of cytotoxic CD8 clonotypes in ibrutinib-treated CLL. Data came from immunoSEQ multiplex PCR; TCRdb stores just in-frame clones and leaves some out. This table holds approximately 100,000 clones, approximately 77% found once. The starting material was PBMCs, obtained after 24 months of ibrutinib treatment. The receptors shown here come from a human donor with chronic lymphocytic leukemia. The CDR3 runs from the conserved cysteine through the conserved F or W. The D gene is left open where the match is weak. The size entry is marked missing in some rows and otherwise reads once, few, many or a size class.

abundance	v_gene	d_gene	j_gene	CDR3aa	CDR3nt
once	TRBV27	TRBD1	TRBJ1-1	CASSLGARTGTEAFF	TGTGCCAGCAGTTTGGGCGCCCGGACAGGCACTGAAGCTTTCTTT
.	TRBV7-2	.	TRBJ2-5	CASSQGGARETQYF	TGTGCCAGCAGCCAGGGGGGGGCGCGAGAGACCCAGTACTTC
once	TRBV19	TRBD1	TRBJ1-4	CASSTGQGSNEKLFF	TGTGCCAGTAGTACGGGACAGGGCTCTAATGAAAAACTGTTTTTT
.	TRBV14	.	TRBJ2-5	CASSPDETGWGETQYF	TGTGCCAGCAGCCCCGACGAGACGGGATGGGGAGAGACCCAGTACTTC
.	TRBV5-1	.	TRBJ2-6	CASSSSAGNIGANVLTF	TGCGCCAGCAGCTCGTCTGCCGGGAACATTGGGGCCAACGTCCTGACTTTC
.	TRBV5-1	.	TRBJ1-2	CASSSDGTYGYTF	TGCGCCAGCAGTTCCGACGGGACCTATGGCTACACCTTC
.	TRBV4-1	TRBD2	TRBJ2-5	CASSPTSGYQETQYF	TGCGCCAGCAGCCCGACTAGCGGGTACCAAGAGACCCAGTACTTC
.	TRBV4-3	TRBD1	TRBJ1-2	CASSLGTGEGYTF	TGCGCCAGCAGCCTTGGGACAGGGGAAGGCTACACCTTC
.	TRBV7-9	.	TRBJ2-5	CASGRGGLETQYF	TGTGCCAGCGGAAGGGGGGGCCTAGAGACCCAGTACTTC
.	TRBV9	TRBD2	TRBJ2-5	CASSVAGGGGQETQYF	TGTGCCAGCAGCGTAGCTGGGGGCGGGGGGCAAGAGACCCAGTACTTC
few	TRBV19	TRBD1	TRBJ2-2	CASRGTGNTGELFF	TGTGCCAGTAGGGGGACAGGGAACACCGGGGAGCTGTTTTTT
.	TRBV7-6	TRBD2	TRBJ2-7	CASSLLAGRTHEQYF	TGTGCCAGCAGCTTACTAGCGGGAAGGACCCACGAGCAGTACTTC
few	TRBV10-3	.	TRBJ1-5	CAISDGAGNQPQHF	TGTGCCATCAGTGACGGGGCTGGCAATCAGCCCCAGCATTTT
.	TRBV11-2	.	TRBJ1-2	CASSSGTHGYTF	TGTGCCAGCAGCTCCGGGACTCATGGCTACACCTTC
.	TRBV9	.	TRBJ2-7	CASSVEGLYEQYF	TGTGCCAGCAGCGTAGAAGGGCTCTACGAGCAGTACTTC
.	TRBV28	.	TRBJ1-2	CASSPHPGSYGGYTF	TGTGCCAGCAGTCCCCACCCGGGGTCCTATGGTGGCTACACCTTC
.	TRBV10-3	TRBD2	TRBJ2-2	CAISERALAGSTGELFF	TGTGCCATCAGCGAGAGAGCACTAGCGGGGAGCACCGGGGAGCTGTTTTTT
.	TRBV4-1	.	TRBJ2-4	CASSQDRAVGKNIQYF	TGCGCCAGCAGCCAAGATAGGGCTGTTGGCAAAAACATTCAGTACTTC
.	TRBV27	TRBD1	TRBJ1-4	CASSSRNRGENEKLFF	TGTGCCAGCAGTTCACGTAACAGGGGAGAAAATGAAAAACTGTTTTTT
.	TRBV27	.	TRBJ2-3	CASSSPPWTDTQYF	TGTGCCAGCAGTTCCCCCCCGTGGACAGATACGCAGTATTTT
.	TRBV6-1	.	TRBJ2-7	CATRDDSKSYEQYF	TGTGCCACCAGGGACGACTCGAAGTCCTACGAGCAGTACTTC
once	TRBV5-4	TRBD2	TRBJ2-7	CASSSTSGTYEQYF	TGTGCCAGCAGCTCAACTAGCGGTACCTACGAGCAGTACTTC
.	TRBV29-1	TRBD1	TRBJ1-2	CSVGVQGEGYGYTF	TGCAGCGTTGGGGTACAGGGGGAAGGCTATGGCTACACCTTC
.	TRBV28	TRBD1	TRBJ2-7	CASSRTGTGNYEQYF	TGTGCCAGCAGCCGAACCGGGACAGGGAACTACGAGCAGTACTTC
.	TRBV2	TRBD2	TRBJ2-1	CASSEGLAGLNEQFF	TGTGCCAGCAGTGAGGGGCTAGCGGGCCTCAATGAGCAGTTCTTC
few	TRBV19	TRBD2	TRBJ2-1	CASSSRLADEQFF	TGTGCCAGTAGTTCCAGACTAGCGGATGAGCAGTTCTTC
.	TRBV28	TRBD1	TRBJ2-5	CASSLRQGPVETQYF	TGTGCCAGCAGCCTTAGACAGGGCCCTGTGGAGACCCAGTACTTC
medium-sized	TRBV6-1	.	TRBJ1-6	CASSRQNSPLHF	TGTGCCAGCAGTAGGCAGAATTCACCCCTCCACTTT
.	TRBV4-2	.	TRBJ2-3	CASSPTQLDTQYF	TGTGCCAGCAGCCCCACCCAACTGGATACGCAGTATTTT
.	TRBV29-1	.	TRBJ1-2	CNPFCDSYGYTF	TGCAACCCCTTTTGCGACAGCTATGGCTACACCTTC
many	TRBV19	TRBD2	TRBJ2-1	CASSINSGATYNEQFF	TGTGCCAGTAGTATAAATAGCGGGGCCACCTACAATGAGCAGTTCTTC
.	TRBV10-3	TRBD1	TRBJ2-7	CAISAPGQGAYEQYF	TGTGCCATCAGTGCTCCGGGACAGGGGGCTTACGAGCAGTACTTC
.	TRBV27	.	TRBJ2-3	CASRRGYQSTDTQYF	TGTGCCAGCAGGAGGGGCTACCAAAGCACAGATACGCAGTATTTT
.	TRBV7-3	.	TRBJ2-1	CASSSRAGNNEQFF	TGTGCCAGCAGCTCCCGGGCGGGTAACAATGAGCAGTTCTTC
.	TRBV19	TRBD1	TRBJ1-1	CASRSQGVTEAFF	TGTGCCAGTAGATCCCAGGGGGTAACTGAAGCTTTCTTT
.	TRBV7-2	TRBD2	TRBJ2-1	CASSLVSSGTYNEQFF	TGTGCCAGCAGCTTAGTTTCTAGCGGGACCTACAATGAGCAGTTCTTC
.	TRBV9	TRBD2	TRBJ2-7	CASSPRSSGRIYEQYF	TGTGCCAGCAGCCCTCGTTCTAGCGGGAGGATCTACGAGCAGTACTTC
.	TRBV7-8	.	TRBJ2-7	CASSVDLNDYEQYF	TGTGCCAGCAGCGTCGACTTGAACGACTACGAGCAGTACTTC
.	TRBV5-1	.	TRBJ1-2	CASRDSTVGYTF	TGCGCCAGCAGAGACTCTACAGTCGGTTACACCTTC
.	TRBV5-1	TRBD1	TRBJ1-1	CASSLVGQIMNTEAFF	TGCGCCAGCAGCTTGGTGGGACAGATCATGAACACTGAAGCTTTCTTT
few	TRBV18	.	TRBJ2-7	CASSPDRGREQYF	TGTGCCAGCTCACCGGATAGGGGACGGGAGCAGTACTTC
.	TRBV27	.	TRBJ2-1	CASSERAVSSYNEQFF	TGTGCCAGCAGTGAAAGAGCGGTAAGCTCCTACAATGAGCAGTTCTTC
.	TRBV15	.	TRBJ1-1	CATSQIPGSTEAFF	TGTGCCACCAGCCAAATTCCGGGGAGCACTGAAGCTTTCTTT
many	TRBV15	.	TRBJ1-1	CATSRERGNTEAFF	TGTGCCACCAGCAGAGAAAGGGGTAACACTGAAGCTTTCTTT
.	TRBV5-6	TRBD2	TRBJ2-3	CASSPLKTLAGVYGAQYF	TGTGCCAGCAGCCCCTTAAAGACTCTAGCGGGAGTATATGGCGCGCAGTATTTT